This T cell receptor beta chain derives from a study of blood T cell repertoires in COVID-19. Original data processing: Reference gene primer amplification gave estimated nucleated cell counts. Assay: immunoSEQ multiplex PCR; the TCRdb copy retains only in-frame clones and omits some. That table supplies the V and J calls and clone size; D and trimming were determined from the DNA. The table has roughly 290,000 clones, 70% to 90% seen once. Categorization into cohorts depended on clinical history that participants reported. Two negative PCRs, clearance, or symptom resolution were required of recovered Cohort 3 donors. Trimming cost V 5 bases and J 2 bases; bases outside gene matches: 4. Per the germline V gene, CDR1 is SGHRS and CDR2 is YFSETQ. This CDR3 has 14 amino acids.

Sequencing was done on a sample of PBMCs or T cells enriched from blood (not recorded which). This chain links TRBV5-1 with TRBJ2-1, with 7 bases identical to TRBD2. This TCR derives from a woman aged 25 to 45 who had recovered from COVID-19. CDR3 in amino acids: CASSAGVTYNEQFF. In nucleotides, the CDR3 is TGCGCCAGCAGTGCGGGAGTAACCTACAATGAGCAGTTCTTC.